This T cell receptor (beta chain) was sequenced for a study of blood T cells in healthy people across ages. There are a few counts of this clonotype. Germline V gene data show CDR1 as SGHNT and CDR2 as YENEEA. The CDR3 runs to 13 residues. Trimming took 5 bases from V and 2 from J, leaving 7 bases between them. The use of a sample-barcoded 5' primer and a J-beta primer mix characterized a second PCR of roughly 6 to 11 cycles. In TCRdb, the 5' RACE reads were re-called with MiXCR into one record per CDR3 protein. The sample shows over a million distinct CDR3 sequences, approximately 42% of them seen only once.

The clonotype originates from a woman younger than 35 in good health. This chain joins TRBV11-3 and TRBJ2-1; D is undetermined. Sequencing input: blood. The CDR3 region has the DNA TGTGCCAGCAGCGCCTCGGCCTACAATGAGCAGTTCTTC. Protein product: CASSASAYNEQFF.